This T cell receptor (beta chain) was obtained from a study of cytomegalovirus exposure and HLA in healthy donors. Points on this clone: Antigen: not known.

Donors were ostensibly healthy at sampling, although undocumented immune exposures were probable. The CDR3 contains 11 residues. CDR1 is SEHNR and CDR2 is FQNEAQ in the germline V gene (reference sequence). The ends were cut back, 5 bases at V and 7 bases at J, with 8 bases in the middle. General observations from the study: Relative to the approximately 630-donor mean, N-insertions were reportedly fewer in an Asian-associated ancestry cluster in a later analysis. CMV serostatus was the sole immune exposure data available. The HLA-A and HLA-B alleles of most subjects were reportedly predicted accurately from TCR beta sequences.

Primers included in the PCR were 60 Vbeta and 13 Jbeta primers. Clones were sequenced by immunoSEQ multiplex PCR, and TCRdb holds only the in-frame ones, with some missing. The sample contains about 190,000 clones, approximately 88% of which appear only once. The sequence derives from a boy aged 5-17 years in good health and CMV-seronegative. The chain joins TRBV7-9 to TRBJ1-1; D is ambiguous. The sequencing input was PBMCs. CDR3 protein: CASSLGVEAFF. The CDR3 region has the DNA TGTGCCAGCAGCCTAGGAGTTGAAGCTTTCTTT.